The source of this T cell receptor (beta chain) is a study of chemoradiotherapy in HPV16-positive cancers. The CDR3 is 15 amino acids. Trimming removed 6 bases from V and 3 bases from J; junction bases left unmatched: 4. CDR1 and CDR2 (germline): MNHEY, SVGAGI. Study conclusions and caveats: In HPV16-positive patients, HPV-responsive T-cell expansion tracked better recurrence-free survival. Non-HPV-specific T cells did not expand in tumors during treatment, whereas candidate HPV-specific clones and E7-related motifs did. Only two HPV16-positive patients supplied the functional HPV-specificity definition.

This clone is a singleton in its sample. Antigen: not known. This table comes from immunoSEQ multiplex PCR, and its TCRdb copy is limited to in-frame clones, with some not included. Here the sample spans about 5,100 clones, over 75% being singletons. Source: tumor tissue, taken from a patient who underwent chemoradiotherapy. The rearrangement joins TRBV6-5 to TRBJ2-7; 14 nucleotides agree with TRBD2. The source is a human donor with HPV-associated anogenital cancer. Here the CDR3 DNA reads TGTGCCAGCAGACAGGGACTAGCGGGGGTCTACGAGCAGTACTTC. Its protein product is CASRQGLAGVYEQYF.